This T cell receptor (beta chain) comes out of a study of T cell responses to AZD1222 COVID-19 vaccine. Study-level results: White British people made up most donors, females outnumbered males, and clonal diversity was possibly underestimated.

Second-dose intervals of approximately 4 or approximately 12 weeks were pooled. TCRdb keeps only in-frame clones here, not all; method: immunoSEQ multiplex PCR. The sample has 85,000 to 130,000 clones, 90% seen once. Germline V gene data show CDR1 as SGHTA and CDR2 as FQGNSA. V was shortened by 2 bases and J by 2 bases, with 7 bases between the two germline ends. The CDR3 totals 14 residues. In its sample, this clone was seen once. Its target is unknown. The receptor was isolated from an adult who received the AZD1222 COVID-19 vaccine. The sample consisted of peripheral blood, taken 28 days after the second AZD1222 dose. The chain employs TRBV7-2 and TRBJ2-1; either TRBD1 or TRBD2 may fit D (6 bases each). CDR3: CASSLRGPYNEQFF. CDR3 sequence (DNA): TGTGCCAGCAGCTTACGGGGGCCCTACAATGAGCAGTTCTTC.